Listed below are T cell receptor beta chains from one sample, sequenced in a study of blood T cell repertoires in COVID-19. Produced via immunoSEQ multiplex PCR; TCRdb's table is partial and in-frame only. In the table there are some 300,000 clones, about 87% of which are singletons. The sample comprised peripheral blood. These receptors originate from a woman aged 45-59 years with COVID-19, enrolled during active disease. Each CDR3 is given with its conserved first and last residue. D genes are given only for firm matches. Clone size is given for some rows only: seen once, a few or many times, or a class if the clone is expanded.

TGTGCCAGCAGCCTCCGGACAGGGGACGAGCAGTACTTC CASSLRTGDEQYF TRBV3-1/TRBV3-2 TRBD1 TRBJ2-7 -
TGTGCCAGTAGTGGGGGGACTAGCGGGACGTTGCACACTATCTTC CASSGGTSGTLHTIF TRBV19 TRBD2 TRBJ2-1 -
TGTGCCAGCTTACGAGTGGACACTGAAGCTTTCTTT CASLRVDTEAFF TRBV18 - TRBJ1-1 once
TGTGCCAGCAAAAGACTAGCGGGAGCCTACAATGAGCAGTTCTTC CASKRLAGAYNEQFF TRBV27 TRBD2 TRBJ2-1 -
TGTGCCAGCAGCTTAGAAAGGGGTCTAGCCTACAATGAGCAGTTCTTC CASSLERGLAYNEQFF TRBV7-9 - TRBJ2-1 -
TGTGCCAGCAGCGTAGGACTCCTCGACTCGAATGAGCAGTTCTTC CASSVGLLDSNEQFF TRBV9 - TRBJ2-1 -
TGTGCCAGCAGCGACGGAGAGCCTTACAATGAGCAGTTCTTC CASSDGEPYNEQFF TRBV5-5 - TRBJ2-1 many
TGTGCCAGCAGCCATCCCCCGTCTGGAAACACCATATATTTT CASSHPPSGNTIYF TRBV14 - TRBJ1-3 -
TGTGCCAGCAGCTTACTCCTCTTCGGGGCCTACGAGCAGTACTTC CASSLLLFGAYEQYF TRBV11-2 - TRBJ2-7 -
TGTGCCATCAGTGATCCCGGGACAGGGGTCCGGGAGACCCAGTACTTC CAISDPGTGVRETQYF TRBV10-3 TRBD1 TRBJ2-5 -
TGTGCCAGCAGCTCGCCGGGACAGGGGAGCTACAATGAGCAGTTCTTC CASSSPGQGSYNEQFF TRBV11-2 TRBD1 TRBJ2-1 -
TGTGCCAGTAGTATAGGGAGATACGAGCAGTACTTC CASSIGRYEQYF TRBV19 - TRBJ2-7 -
TGCAGTGCTAGAGGGTTCGCGGGCTACACCTTC CSARGFAGYTF TRBV20-1 - TRBJ1-2 few
TGTGCCAGCAGCCGACGGGGGACTAGCGTTGAGACCCAGTACTTC CASSRRGTSVETQYF TRBV5-6 TRBD2 TRBJ2-5 -
TGTGCCTGGATTCGGGAGTGGGAGACCCAGTACTTC CAWIREWETQYF TRBV30 - TRBJ2-5 -
TGTGCCAGCAGTTTTGCAGGGGGAAACACCATATATTTT CASSFAGGNTIYF TRBV27 - TRBJ1-3 -
TGTGCCAGCAGCTTAAGGAGGGCCCCTTACGAGCAGTACTTC CASSLRRAPYEQYF TRBV7-2 - TRBJ2-7 -
TGCAGCGTCAACGCACTAGCGCCATCCTACGAGCAGTACTTC CSVNALAPSYEQYF TRBV29-1 TRBD2 TRBJ2-7 -
TGTGCCAGCTCACCCCGGGGGGCAAGGCTAAATCAGCCCCAGCATTTT CASSPRGARLNQPQHF TRBV18 - TRBJ1-5 -
TGTGCCAGCCGACAGGACGGCACCGGGGAGCTGTTTTTT CASRQDGTGELFF TRBV2 - TRBJ2-2 -
TGTGCCTGGAAGGTTACTAGCGGCAATTGGGGTGAGCAGTTCTTC CAWKVTSGNWGEQFF TRBV30 TRBD2 TRBJ2-1 -
TGCGCCAGCAGCTTGCAGGGTTACGAGCAGTACTTC CASSLQGYEQYF TRBV5-1 - TRBJ2-7 once
TGTGCCAGCAGCTTAGCGCTCTCTAGCGGTACCTACAATGAGCAGTTCTTC CASSLALSSGTYNEQFF TRBV7-2 TRBD2 TRBJ2-1 -
TGTGCCAGTACTAATACAGGGGACCCTCAAGAGACCCAGTACTTC CASTNTGDPQETQYF TRBV19 TRBD1 TRBJ2-5 -
TGTGCCAGCAGCCAACAGGGTGTCATGAACACTGAAGCTTTCTTT CASSQQGVMNTEAFF TRBV4-2 - TRBJ1-1 -
TGTGCCAGCAGTCCCCAGAGTAAAGGGAACTCGCGGGTAAGAGAGACCCAGTACTTC CASSPQSKGNSRVRETQYF TRBV6-6 - TRBJ2-5 -
TGTGCCAGCAGCCGTGACAGGGACTTTAGCAATCAGCCCCAGCATTTT CASSRDRDFSNQPQHF TRBV5-6 TRBD1 TRBJ1-5 -
TGTGCCACCAGTGATTTGGCGGTGAACACCGGGGAGCTGTTTTTT CATSDLAVNTGELFF TRBV24-1 - TRBJ2-2 -
TGTGCCACCTACGGGGGTGGGACAGATACGCAGTATTTT CATYGGGTDTQYF TRBV2 - TRBJ2-3 -
TGTGCCATCAGATCAGGGAAGTCGGATACGCAGTATTTT CAIRSGKSDTQYF TRBV10-3 - TRBJ2-3 -
TGTGCCAGTAGTAAGACAGTTTCCTCAAGCTCCTACGAGCAGTACTTC CASSKTVSSSSYEQYF TRBV19 - TRBJ2-7 -
TGTGCCAGCAGATTCGCCGGGACGGGGACTAGCGGGAGGGTCTACGAGCAGTACTTC CASRFAGTGTSGRVYEQYF TRBV21-1 - TRBJ2-7 -
TGTGCCACTCGGACTAGCGGGCAAGAGACCCAGTACTTC CATRTSGQETQYF TRBV19 TRBD2 TRBJ2-5 -
TGTGCCAGCAGCCCAGGGGCAGGGGCCAAAAACATTCAGTACTTC CASSPGAGAKNIQYF TRBV11-2 - TRBJ2-4 -
TGTGCCAGCAGGTACAGGGGTAACTATGGCTACACCTTC CASRYRGNYGYTF TRBV5-6 TRBD1 TRBJ1-2 -
TGTGCCAGCAGTGAAGTAGGGACAGGACTCAATGAGCAGTTCTTC CASSEVGTGLNEQFF TRBV2 TRBD1 TRBJ2-1 -
TGTGCCAGCAGCTTGTCGGTGAACACTGAAGCTTTCTTT CASSLSVNTEAFF TRBV7-3 - TRBJ1-1 -
TGTGCCAGCAGCCAAGGGATGGTAGGACTAGCGGGAGTTCGCACAGATACGCAGTATTTT CASSQGMVGLAGVRTDTQYF TRBV3-1/TRBV3-2 TRBD2 TRBJ2-3 once
TGCAGCGTTGAAGGCGGTCAGGGGGCCGACGAGCAGTACTTC CSVEGGQGADEQYF TRBV29-1 TRBD1 TRBJ2-7 -
TGTGCCAGCAGGGGGGCAGGGGCAACAACGTATAGCAATCAGCCCCAGCATTTT CASRGAGATTYSNQPQHF TRBV2 - TRBJ1-5 -
TGCAGTGCCCGGACAGCCTACGAGCAGTACTTC CSARTAYEQYF TRBV20-1 - TRBJ2-7 once
TGTGCCAGCAGTCCTAATAGCGTGAATACGCAGTATTTT CASSPNSVNTQYF TRBV7-9 - TRBJ2-3 -
TGTGCCAGTAGTCCGCAACTAGCGGGAGTTTATCAGATTGAGCAGTTCTTC CASSPQLAGVYQIEQFF TRBV19 TRBD2 TRBJ2-1 -
TGTGCCAGCAGTACACAGGGATACGAGCAGTACTTC CASSTQGYEQYF TRBV12-3/TRBV12-4 - TRBJ2-7 -
TGTGCCAGCAGTTACTCGTTCGCTAGAGAGGACGAGCAGTACTTC CASSYSFAREDEQYF TRBV6-5 - TRBJ2-7 -
TGTGCCAGTAGTCCTAAGGGGCTTAGCACAGATACGCAGTATTTT CASSPKGLSTDTQYF TRBV19 - TRBJ2-3 -
TGTGCCAGCAGCCCCAGTAGCGGTGAGCAGTTCTTC CASSPSSGEQFF TRBV12-3/TRBV12-4 - TRBJ2-1 -
TGTGCCAGCAACCGACTAAACTCCCTTAATGAGCAGTTCTTC CASNRLNSLNEQFF TRBV2 - TRBJ2-1 many
TGTGCCATCTATGTGGCGGGGGGAAATGAGCAGTTCTTC CAIYVAGGNEQFF TRBV10-3 TRBD2 TRBJ2-1 -